The clone carrying this T cell receptor (beta chain) has only one observation. Its specificity is unknown. The junction had 8 bases not matched to a gene; V was cut back by 9 bases and J by 7 bases. Germline CDR1 MDHEN, CDR2 SYDVKM. This CDR3 contains 12 residues. Assay used: immunoSEQ multiplex PCR; TCRdb lists only in-frame clones, some missing. Of about 350,000 clones in the sample, 86% were seen once. These data come from a study of Ad26.COV2.S vaccination and SARS-CoV-2 variants. About the study: Ad26.COV2.S was injected intramuscularly once or twice, 56 days apart.

Findings and limits, study-wide: People given the vaccine had a wider spike-specific TCR breadth than placebo recipients did. A substantial breadth of spike-specific CD8+ and CD4+ T cell responses after vaccination has been reported.

Specified treatment: around 19 received Ad26.COV2.S at low or high dose, single or two shots; about 5 received placebo; per-sample allocation not given. Day 63 following the first vaccine or placebo injection was when the samples were taken. Cohort 1b enrolled adults aged 18-55 years in Boston. This sample comprised peripheral blood, obtained in a trial of Ad26.COV2.S vaccine versus placebo. The clonotype comes from a person between 18 and 65 years old who received the Ad26.COV2.S COVID-19 vaccine or a placebo. This chain joins TRBV28 and TRBJ2-7, with 8 bases lining up with TRBD1. The CDR3 spells CASMTGAEEQYF. In DNA, the CDR3 is TGTGCCAGTATGACAGGGGCGGAGGAGCAGTACTTC.